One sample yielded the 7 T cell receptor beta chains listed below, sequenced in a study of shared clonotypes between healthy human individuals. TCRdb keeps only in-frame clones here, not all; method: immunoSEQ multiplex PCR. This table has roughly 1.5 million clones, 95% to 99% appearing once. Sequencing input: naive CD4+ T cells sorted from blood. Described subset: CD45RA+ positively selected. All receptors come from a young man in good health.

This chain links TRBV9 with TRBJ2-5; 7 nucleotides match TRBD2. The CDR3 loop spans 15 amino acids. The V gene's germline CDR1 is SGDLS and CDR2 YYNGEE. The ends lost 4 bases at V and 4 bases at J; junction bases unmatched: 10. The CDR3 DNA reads TGTGCCAGCAGCCCCCGTATCGGGGAGGGAGAGACCCAGTACTTC. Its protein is CASSPRIGEGETQYF.

CDR3 residues: CASRDRVSQPQHF. As DNA, the CDR3 is TGTGCCAGTAGAGACAGGGTGAGTCAGCCCCAGCATTTT. The chain has TRBV19 and TRBJ1-5; 7 nucleotides align to TRBD1. Germline V gives CDR1 LNHDA, CDR2 SQIVND (reference sequence). With V trimmed by 6 bases and J by 6 bases, 5 bases remained unmatched. The CDR3 length is 13 residues.

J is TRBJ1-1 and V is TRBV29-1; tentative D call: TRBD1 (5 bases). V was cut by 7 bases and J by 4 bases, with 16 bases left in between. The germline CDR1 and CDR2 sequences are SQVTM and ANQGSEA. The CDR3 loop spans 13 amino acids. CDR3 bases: TGCAGCGGTGGGGCCAGCCCGGGCACTGAAGCTTTCTTT. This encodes CSGGASPGTEAFF.

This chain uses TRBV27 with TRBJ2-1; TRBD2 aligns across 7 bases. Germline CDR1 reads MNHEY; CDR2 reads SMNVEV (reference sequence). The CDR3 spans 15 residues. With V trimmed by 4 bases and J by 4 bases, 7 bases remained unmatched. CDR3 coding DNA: TGTGCCAGCAGTTCCCGAGAGCGGGGATACAATGAGCAGTTCTTC. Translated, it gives CASSSRERGYNEQFF.

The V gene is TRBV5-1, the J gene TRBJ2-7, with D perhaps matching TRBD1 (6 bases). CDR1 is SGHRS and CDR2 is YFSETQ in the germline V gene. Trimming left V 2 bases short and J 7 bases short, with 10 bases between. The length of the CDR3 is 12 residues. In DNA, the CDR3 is TGCGCCAGCAGCTTTGGGGGCCTTGAGCAGTACTTC. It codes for CASSFGGLEQYF.

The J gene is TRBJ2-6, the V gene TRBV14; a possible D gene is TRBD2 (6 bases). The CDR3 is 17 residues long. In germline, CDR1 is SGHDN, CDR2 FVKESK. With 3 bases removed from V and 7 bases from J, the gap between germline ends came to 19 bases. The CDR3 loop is CASSHTGTALGANVLTF. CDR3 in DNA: TGTGCCAGCAGCCACACCGGGACTGCCCTGGGAGCCAACGTCCTGACTTTC.

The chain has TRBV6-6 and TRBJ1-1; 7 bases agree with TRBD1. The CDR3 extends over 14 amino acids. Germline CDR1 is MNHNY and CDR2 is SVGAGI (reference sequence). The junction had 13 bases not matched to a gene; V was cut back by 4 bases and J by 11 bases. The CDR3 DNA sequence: TGTGCCAGCAGTTTAAGACAGGGTTCGAGTAATGCTTTCTTT. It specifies CASSLRQGSSNAFF.